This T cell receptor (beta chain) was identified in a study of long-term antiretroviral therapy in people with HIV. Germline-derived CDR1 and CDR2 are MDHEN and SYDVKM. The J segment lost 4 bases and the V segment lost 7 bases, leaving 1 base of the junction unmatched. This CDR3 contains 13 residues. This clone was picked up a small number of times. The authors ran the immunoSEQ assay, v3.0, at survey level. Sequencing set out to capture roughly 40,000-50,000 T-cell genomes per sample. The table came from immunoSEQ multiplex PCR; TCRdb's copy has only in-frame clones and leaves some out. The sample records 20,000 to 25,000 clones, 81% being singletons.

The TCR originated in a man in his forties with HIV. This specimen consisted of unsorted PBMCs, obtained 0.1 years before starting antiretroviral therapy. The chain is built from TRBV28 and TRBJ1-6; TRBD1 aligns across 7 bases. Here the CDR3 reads CASTGQYNSPLHF. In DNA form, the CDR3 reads TGTGCCAGCACGGGACAGTATAATTCACCCCTCCACTTT. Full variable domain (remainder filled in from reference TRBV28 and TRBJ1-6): DVKVTQSSRYLVKRTGEKVFLECVQDMDHENMFWYRQDPGLGLRLIYFSYDVKMKEKGDIPEGYSVSREKKERFSLILESASTNQTSMYLCASTGQYNSPLHFGNGTRLTVT.